One sample yielded the 26 T cell receptor beta chains listed below, sequenced in a study of blood T cell repertoires in COVID-19. The method was immunoSEQ multiplex PCR; TCRdb's version includes in-frame clones alone and lacks a portion of them. This table has 60,000 to 70,000 clones, 75% to 85% appearing once. Input material: peripheral blood. The source is a man aged 45-60 years with acute or convalescent COVID-19.

V gene TRBV5-1 combines with J gene TRBJ2-3; 13 nucleotides align to TRBD2. The J segment lost 7 bases and the V segment lost 4 bases, leaving 6 bases of the junction unmatched. Germline CDR1 reads SGHRS; CDR2 reads YFSETQ. The CDR3 totals 15 residues. CDR3 nucleotides: TGCGCCAGCAGCAAAACTAGCGGGGGGGAATATACGCAGTATTTT. Translation: CASSKTSGGEYTQYF.

This clone has just a few counts. The CDR3 here is CAISEGGDWGYTF. CDR3 DNA: TGTGCCATCAGTGAAGGTGGGGACTGGGGCTACACCTTC. This chain uses TRBV10-3 with TRBJ1-2, with D possibly matching TRBD1 (5 bases). The ends were cut back, 3 bases at V and 8 bases at J, with 13 bases in the middle. Germline loops: CDR1 ENHRY, CDR2 SYGVKD. This CDR3 has 13 residues.

V gene TRBV2 combines with J gene TRBJ2-7; 8 bases are a match to TRBD1. The germline CDR1 and CDR2 sequences are SNHLY and FYNNEI. The CDR3 has 12 residues. V trimming: 8 bases; J trimming: 8 bases; junction bases outside the gene matches: 8. The CDR3 nucleotides read TGTGCCAGCCACCGGCAGGGGGCGCAGCAGTACGTC. Residues: CASHRQGAQQYV.

The CDR3 reads CASSLWALNEQFF. The CDR3 DNA is TGTGCCAGCAGTTTATGGGCCCTCAATGAGCAGTTCTTC. The chain couples TRBV27 to TRBJ2-1; no definite D call. Trimming removed 1 base from V and 6 bases from J, with 7 bases in between. This CDR3 is 13 amino acids long. Germline CDR1 is MNHEY and CDR2 is SMNVEV (reference sequence).

The V call is TRBV7-8, the J call TRBJ2-2; 9 bases are a match to TRBD2. Germline V gene sequence: CDR1 SGHVS, CDR2 FQNEAQ. This CDR3 comprises 17 residues. J gave up 3 bases and V 8 bases, and 13 bases lay outside the gene matches. Here the CDR3 reads CASPLGPGLAYTGELFF. CDR3 sequence (DNA): TGTGCCAGCCCCTTAGGCCCGGGACTAGCTTACACCGGGGAGCTGTTTTTT.

The gene calls are TRBV3-1 (or the pseudogene TRBV3-2) and TRBJ2-7; 8 positions match TRBD2. The CDR3 has 17 residues. The germline CDR1 and CDR2 sequences are LGHDT and YNNKEL (reference sequence). Losses at the gene ends were 0 bases for V and 3 bases for J; bases not matched to a gene: 10. The CDR3 region is CASSQEIPGGGIYEQYF. The CDR3, as DNA: TGTGCCAGCAGCCAAGAGATACCCGGGGGGGGGATCTACGAGCAGTACTTC.

This clone was counted once. The J gene is TRBJ2-1, the V gene TRBV6-1, with 14 bases matching TRBD2. The CDR3 is made up of 17 amino acids. V trimming: 4 bases; J trimming: 7 bases; junction bases outside the gene matches: 9. Germline V CDR1 and CDR2: MNHNS, SASEGT. CDR3: CASSGRLAGGPYNEQFF. CDR3 sequence (DNA): TGTGCCAGCAGTGGACGACTAGCGGGGGGGCCGTATAATGAGCAGTTCTTC.

The V and J genes are TRBV11-2 and TRBJ1-6; 7 bases are a match to TRBD1. Trimming at V came to 5 bases and at J to 9 bases, leaving 16 bases not matched to a gene. Germline V CDR1 and CDR2: SGHAT, FQNNGV. This CDR3 contains 17 residues. CDR3 sequence (DNA): TGTGCCAGCAGCCACAAGACAGGGAACTTTATAGGTTCACCCCTCCACTTT. Translated, it gives CASSHKTGNFIGSPLHF.

The V and J genes are TRBV19 and TRBJ2-1; TRBD1 might be the D (5 bases). The CDR3 loop spans 14 amino acids. V was clipped by 5 bases and J by 8 bases, with 16 bases between them. Germline V gene data show CDR1 as LNHDA and CDR2 as SQIVND (reference sequence). The DNA of the CDR3 is TGTGCCAGTAGTGCCACAGGCCTTAGGGATGAGCAGTTCTTC. Its protein product is CASSATGLRDEQFF.

The chain couples TRBV5-1 to TRBJ1-2, with 7 bases fitting TRBD1. The J segment lost 7 bases and the V segment lost 0 bases, leaving 6 bases of the junction unmatched. There are 14 residues in the CDR3. The germline CDR1 and CDR2 sequences are SGHRS and YFSETQ. CDR3 coding DNA: TGCGCCAGCAGCTTGGATGACAGGGCCGGTGGCTACACCTTC. Its protein is CASSLDDRAGGYTF.

This rearrangement joins TRBV24-1 to TRBJ2-5; 14 nucleotides align to TRBD2. The CDR3 has 16 amino acids. The trim removed 4 bases at V and 4 bases at J, leaving 4 bases unmatched. Germline V CDR1 and CDR2: KGHDR, SFDVKD. As DNA, the CDR3 is TGTGCCACCAGTGACCGACTAGCGGGGGGGCCAGAGACCCAGTACTTC. It specifies CATSDRLAGGPETQYF.

The V and J genes are TRBV3-1 (or the pseudogene TRBV3-2) and TRBJ2-5; 15 bases align to TRBD2. V trimming: 3 bases; J trimming: 11 bases; junction bases outside the gene matches: 10. CDR1 LGHDT and CDR2 YNNKEL come from the germline V gene (reference sequence). The CDR3 is 16 residues long. For the CDR3, the DNA is TGTGCCAGCAGCCAGGGACTAGCGGGGGGCTCTTTTGGGCAGTACTTC. Amino acids: CASSQGLAGGSFGQYF.

The genes are TRBV2 and TRBJ1-5; D is possibly TRBD1 (5 bases). This CDR3 spans 15 amino acids. In germline, CDR1 is SNHLY, CDR2 FYNNEI. The V end lost 6 bases, the J end lost 1 base, and 13 bases lay between the germline ends. As DNA, the CDR3 is TGTGCCAGCAGCGTTGGACATCACAGCAATCAGCCCCAGCATTTT. This translates into CASSVGHHSNQPQHF.

The CDR3: CATVDRANTEAFF. For the CDR3, the DNA is TGTGCCACCGTAGACAGGGCGAACACTGAAGCTTTCTTT. The rearrangement uses TRBV2 and TRBJ1-1; 7 positions agree with TRBD1. CDR1 SNHLY and CDR2 FYNNEI come from the germline V gene. This CDR3 contains 13 residues. With 10 bases clipped from V and 1 base from J, the junction kept 6 bases outside the gene matches.

This sequence joins TRBV10-3 and TRBJ2-3; a weak D match, TRBD2 (6 bases). The germline V and J ends were trimmed by 4 bases and 4 bases, with 12 bases remaining between them. From germline, CDR1 is ENHRY and CDR2 SYGVKD. This CDR3 is built from 14 residues. The CDR3 DNA is TGTGCCATCAGTGTGACTAGTTCCTCAGATACGCAGTATTTT. As protein: CAISVTSSSDTQYF.

This clone has more than one count but fewer than ten. The CDR3 region is CASRITQGNTEAFF. The CDR3 DNA follows: TGCGCCAGCAGGATAACCCAGGGGAACACTGAAGCTTTCTTT. The rearrangement links TRBV10-2 to TRBJ1-1; D is possibly TRBD1 (5 bases). Germline V CDR1 and CDR2: WSHSY, SAAADI. V lost 6 bases, J lost 1 base, and 12 bases lay in between. The CDR3 has 14 amino acids.

The gene calls are TRBV12-3 or TRBV12-4 and TRBJ1-1; D is perhaps TRBD1 (6 bases). V was shortened by 7 bases and J by 5 bases, with 11 bases between the two germline ends. This CDR3 has 12 residues. In DNA, the CDR3 is TGTGCCAGCACTCCAGGGGAGACTGAAGCTTTCTTT. It is translated as CASTPGETEAFF.

This clone was seen more than once but under ten times. This chain uses TRBV10-3 with TRBJ2-2; TRBD2 agrees at 9 bases. The germline gives CDR1 ENHRY, CDR2 SYGVKD. The trim removed 8 bases at V and 3 bases at J, leaving 4 bases unmatched. This CDR3 comprises 14 residues. The CDR3 loop reads CAIGRTSDTGELFF. CDR3 DNA: TGTGCCATCGGAAGGACTAGCGACACCGGGGAGCTGTTTTTT.

The DNA for the CDR3 is TGTGCCAGCAGAGACACAGGGCCTGAAGCTTTCTTT. It encodes CASRDTGPEAFF. The J gene is TRBJ1-1, the V gene TRBV28; tentative D call: TRBD1 (6 bases). Trimming left V 6 bases short and J 6 bases short, with 11 bases between. The CDR3 extends over 12 amino acids. In germline, CDR1 is MDHEN, CDR2 SYDVKM.

The chain uses TRBV5-4 and TRBJ1-2, with D tentatively TRBD1 (5 bases). The CDR3 extends over 15 amino acids. Trimming left V 4 bases short and J 0 bases short, with 13 bases between. The germline V gene has CDR1 SGHNT and CDR2 YYREEE (reference sequence). The DNA of the CDR3 is TGTGCCAGCAGCCTCTACAGGTCACCTAACTATGGCTACACCTTC. Encoded protein: CASSLYRSPNYGYTF.

This clone was observed a single time. The rearrangement joins TRBV5-1 to TRBJ1-6, with D uncertain. This CDR3 is 12 amino acids long. The V and J ends lost 0 bases and 14 bases respectively, with 9 bases between them. Per the germline V gene, CDR1 is SGHRS and CDR2 is YFSETQ. The CDR3 DNA reads TGCGCCAGCAGCTTGGACCCGTCGGCCCTCCACTTT. It yields the protein CASSLDPSALHF.

The V gene is TRBV27, the J gene TRBJ1-4; TRBD1 matches 12 bases. Germline values: CDR1 MNHEY, CDR2 SMNVEV (reference sequence). J was trimmed by 10 bases and V by 5 bases; bases with no gene match: 5. The CDR3 is made up of 14 amino acids. The CDR3 here is CASSLGTGGGKLFF. CDR3 DNA: TGTGCCAGCAGTCTCGGGACAGGGGGCGGAAAACTGTTTTTT.

CDR3 sequence reads: CASSEFSVGAEGFYEQYV. CDR3 coding DNA: TGTGCCAGCAGTGAATTTTCAGTTGGGGCAGAAGGATTCTACGAGCAGTACGTC. The genes are TRBV6-1 and TRBJ2-7; the D gene is possibly TRBD1 (5 bases). Germline CDR1 reads MNHNS; CDR2 reads SASEGT. V lost 2 bases and J lost 3, with 23 bases in between. The CDR3 spans 18 residues.

In DNA form, the CDR3 reads TGCGCCAGCAGCCCGACTAGCGGGGTCTCCTACAATGAGCAGTTCTTC. Its protein product is CASSPTSGVSYNEQFF. This sequence joins TRBV4-1 and TRBJ2-1; 11 nucleotides align to TRBD2. The ends lost 4 bases at V and 0 bases at J; junction bases unmatched: 2. CDR3 length: 16 amino acids. Germline V CDR1 and CDR2: MGHRA, YSYEKL.

CDR3 sequence reads: CASSQTGGNYGYTF. The CDR3 nucleotides are TGCGCCAGCAGCCAAACAGGGGGGAACTATGGCTACACCTTC. This chain joins TRBV4-1 and TRBJ1-2; 8 nucleotides line up with TRBD1. The length of the CDR3 is 14 residues. With 2 bases clipped from V and 2 bases from J, the junction kept 1 base outside the gene matches. Germline assignment: CDR1 MGHRA and CDR2 YSYEKL.

The genes are TRBV6-5 and TRBJ2-1, with TRBD1 identical over 7 bases. With V trimmed by 0 bases and J by 10 bases, 3 bases remained unmatched. This CDR3 has 13 residues. Germline-derived CDR1 and CDR2 are MNHEY and SVGAGI. CDR3 sequence: CASSYSTGKEQFF. The CDR3 DNA reads TGTGCCAGCAGTTACTCGACAGGGAAGGAGCAGTTCTTC.